This T cell receptor beta chain is drawn from a study of vaccination and CD4 T cells after COVID-19. About the research overall: The convalescents included six males and four females, and among them two were Hispanic while seven were Caucasian. General study findings and limits: Convalescent patients had a median roughly 87% of reactive clones appearing only post-vaccination.

Treatment given: approximately 9-day PBMC culture with coronavirus spike peptide pools or control peptides (ViraFEST assay). Scientists separated out CD4+ T cells through negative selection following 10 days in culture. About this clonotype itself: As yet, its antigen is unknown.

Researchers used the Oncomine TCR Beta short-read assay to sequence DNA from cultured CD4+ T cells. Scientists extracted genomic DNA from CD4+ T cells grown in culture. TCRdb itself ran the PCR reads through MiXCR, one entry per CDR3 protein. In the table there are 9,000 to 15,000 distinct CDR3 sequences, roughly 48% of which are singletons. The CDR3 runs 13 residues. Trimming took 1 base from V and 2 from J, leaving 1 base between them. CDR1 is SGHNT, CDR2 YYREEE, per germline (reference sequence). The chain is built from TRBV5-4 and TRBJ2-6; D call uncertain. Sequencing was performed on CD4+ T cells from blood, cultured in vitro. The origin of this receptor is a human donor who had recovered from COVID-19. CDR3 region: CASSLTGANVLTF. The CDR3 DNA follows: TGTGCCAGCAGCTTGACTGGGGCCAACGTCCTGACTTTC.